The present T cell receptor beta chain was sequenced within a study of blood T cell repertoires in COVID-19. Germline-derived CDR1 and CDR2 are MNHNY and SVGAGI (reference sequence). This CDR3 contains 14 residues. The V end lost 2 bases, the J end lost 5 bases, and 13 bases lay between the germline ends. The assay was immunoSEQ multiplex PCR, and TCRdb's table has in-frame clones only and misses some. The table shows tens of thousands of clones, with around 86% occurring only once. The chain is built from TRBV6-6 and TRBJ2-7; D may be TRBD1 (5 bases). The clonotype originates from a man older than 75 with active COVID-19. Sequencing was performed on peripheral blood. This CDR3 reads CASSYEGAVNEQYF. The CDR3 DNA follows: TGTGCCAGCAGTTACGAAGGGGCCGTTAACGAGCAGTACTTC.